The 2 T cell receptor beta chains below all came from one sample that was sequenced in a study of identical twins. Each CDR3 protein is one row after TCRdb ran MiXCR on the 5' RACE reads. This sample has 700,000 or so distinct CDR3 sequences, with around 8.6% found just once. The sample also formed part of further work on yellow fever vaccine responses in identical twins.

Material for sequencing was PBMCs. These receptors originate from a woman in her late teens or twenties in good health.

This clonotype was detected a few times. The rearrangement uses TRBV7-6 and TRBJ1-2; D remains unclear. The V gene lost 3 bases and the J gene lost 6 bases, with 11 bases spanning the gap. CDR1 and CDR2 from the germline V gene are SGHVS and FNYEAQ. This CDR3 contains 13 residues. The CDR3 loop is CASSFRLSDGYTF. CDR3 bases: TGTGCCAGCAGCTTCCGGTTGAGCGATGGCTACACCTTC.

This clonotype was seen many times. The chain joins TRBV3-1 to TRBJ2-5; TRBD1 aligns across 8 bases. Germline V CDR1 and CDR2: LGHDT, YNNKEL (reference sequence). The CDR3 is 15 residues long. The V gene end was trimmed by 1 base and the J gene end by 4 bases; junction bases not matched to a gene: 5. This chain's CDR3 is CASSQGQGRRETQYF. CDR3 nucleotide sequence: TGTGCCAGCAGCCAAGGACAGGGGAGGCGAGAGACCCAGTACTTC.